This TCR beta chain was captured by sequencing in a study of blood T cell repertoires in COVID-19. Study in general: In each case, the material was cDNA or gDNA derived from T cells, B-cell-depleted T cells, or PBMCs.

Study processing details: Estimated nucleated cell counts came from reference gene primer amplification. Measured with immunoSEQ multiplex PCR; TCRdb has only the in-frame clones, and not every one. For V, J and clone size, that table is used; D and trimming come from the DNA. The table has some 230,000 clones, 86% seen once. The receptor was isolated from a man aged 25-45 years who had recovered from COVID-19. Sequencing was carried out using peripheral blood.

The CDR3 region has the DNA TGTGCCAGTAGTCCCCCAGGCGGGGGGGGAGAGACCCAGTACTTC. It codes for CASSPPGGGGETQYF. The chain employs TRBV19 and TRBJ2-5; 9 bases are a match to TRBD2. This CDR3 has 15 amino acids. V gave up 5 bases and J gave up 4 bases; unmatched junction bases: 8. Germline CDR1 is LNHDA and CDR2 is SQIVND (reference sequence).